This T cell receptor beta chain was sequenced during a study of shared clonotypes between healthy human individuals. TCRdb's table, derived via immunoSEQ multiplex PCR, lists solely in-frame clones and lacks some. This sample has 400,000 to 500,000 clones, with approximately 80% found just once. The J segment lost 3 bases and the V segment lost 0 bases, leaving 8 bases of the junction unmatched. Germline V lookup: CDR1 SEHNR, CDR2 FQNEAQ (reference sequence). CDR3 length equals 16 residues. Sequencing input: PBMCs. This TCR came from a woman in her forties in good health. Some clones in this sample may be carry-over from other donors' samples. The J gene is TRBJ2-7, the V gene TRBV7-9, with TRBD1 matching over 7 bases. CDR3 sequence reads: CASSLARQGRGYEQYF. The DNA of the CDR3 is TGTGCCAGCAGCTTAGCTCGACAGGGACGCGGCTACGAGCAGTACTTC. Full variable domain (rest looked up from reference TRBV7-9 and TRBJ2-7): DTGVSQNPRHKITKRGQNVTFRCDPISEHNRLYWYRQTLGQGPEFLTYFQNEAQLEKSRLLSDRFSAERPKGSFSTLEIQRTEQGDSAMYLCASSLARQGRGYEQYFGPGTRLTVT.